This passage covers 18 T cell receptor beta chains from one sample sequenced in a study of blood T cells in healthy people across ages. Primers used in a second PCR of roughly 6 to 12 cycles were a sample-barcoded 5' primer and a J-beta primer mix. TCRdb re-analysed the 5' RACE reads in MiXCR, keeping a single row per CDR3 protein. The sample holds about 1,500,000 distinct CDR3 sequences, about 43% seen once. Sequenced material: blood. The source is a woman under 30 in good health.

The rearrangement links TRBV21-1 to TRBJ1-4; TRBD1 is the table's D call, not checked against the DNA. TRBV21-1 corresponds to a pseudogene. The CDR3 is made up of 13 amino acids. Written as DNA, the CDR3 is TGTGCCAGCCGTCGGGGCAGGAGTGAAAAACTGTTTTTT. It codes for CASRRGRSEKLFF.

This clonotype has only a few counts. The chain combines TRBV18 with TRBJ2-4, with 8 bases lining up with TRBD2. J was trimmed by 0 bases and V by 0 bases; bases with no gene match: 1. The length of the CDR3 is 16 residues. The germline gives CDR1 KGHSH, CDR2 LQKENI. CDR3 residues: CASSPPLAGAKNIQYF. CDR3 bases: TGTGCCAGCTCACCACCCCTAGCGGGAGCCAAAAACATTCAGTACTTC.

The gene calls are TRBV25-1 and TRBJ1-5; D not certain. Trimming stripped 3 bases from V and 0 bases from J, with 6 bases between. The CDR3 runs to 14 residues. Germline CDR1 MGHDK, CDR2 SYGVNS. The CDR3 reads CASSENPSNQPQHF. The CDR3 nucleotides read TGTGCCAGCAGTGAGAACCCTAGCAATCAGCCCCAGCATTTT.

V is TRBV20-1 and J is TRBJ2-1; weak D call: TRBD1 (6 bases). Germline V gene sequence: CDR1 DFQATT, CDR2 SNEGSKA (reference sequence). Trimming shortened V by 2 bases and J by 9 bases, and 14 bases separated the two germline ends. The CDR3 spans 13 residues. CDR3: CSARLTEGGEQFF. In nucleotides, the CDR3 is TGCAGTGCTAGACTCACAGAAGGGGGTGAGCAGTTCTTC.

This clonotype was counted between two and nine times. The chain is built from TRBV11-2 and TRBJ2-4; the D gene is possibly TRBD2 (6 bases). The end of the DNA fits TRBJ2-7 better, so the J call may be wrong. Germline V gene sequence: CDR1 SGHAT, CDR2 FQNNGV. CDR3 length: 15 residues. In DNA, the CDR3 is TGTGCCAGCAGCTTAAGGACTACCTCCTTATACGAGCAGTACTTC. Amino acid sequence: CASSLRTTSLYEQYF.

The V and J genes are TRBV5-8 and TRBJ2-5; tentatively, D is TRBD2 (5 bases). The CDR3 is 14 residues long. From germline, CDR1 is SGHTS and CDR2 YDEGEE. V was cut by 3 bases and J by 5 bases, with 14 bases left in between. DNA for the CDR3: TGTGCCAGCAGCTCCCGGGGAATTAGGGAGACCCAGTACTTC. This encodes CASSSRGIRETQYF.

This clonotype was seen a handful of times. V and J are TRBV4-1 and TRBJ1-2, with D possibly TRBD1 on 6 matching bases. CDR1 is MGHRA, CDR2 YSYEKL, per germline. CDR3 size: 14 residues. V was shortened by 3 bases and J by 11 bases, with 19 bases between the two germline ends. This chain's CDR3 is CASSQVSGTSPYTF. CDR3 sequence (DNA): TGCGCCAGCAGCCAGGTTTCCGGGACATCCCCGTACACCTTC.

This clonotype turned up a few times. The rearrangement uses TRBV10-1 and TRBJ2-5; tentative D call: TRBD1 (6 bases). The CDR3 is made up of 17 amino acids. The V gene's germline CDR1 is WNHNN and CDR2 SYGVQD (reference sequence). The V end lost 0 bases, the J end lost 2 bases, and 16 bases lay between the germline ends. In DNA form, the CDR3 reads TGCGCCAGCAGTGAGTCCCCCGCCTTGACAGGACAAGAGACCCAGTACTTC. This gives the protein CASSESPALTGQETQYF.

Comments on this clonotype: Just one base apart from a much larger clone, this may be a read error. The chain links TRBV5-1 to TRBJ1-2, with 10 nucleotides matching TRBD1. V was clipped by 5 bases and J by 7 bases; unmatched bases: 20. This CDR3 is built from 18 residues. CDR1 is SGHRS and CDR2 is YFSETQ in the germline V gene. CDR3 coding DNA: TGCGCCAGCAGAGACGGCCGGGACAGGGGACTCCTGGACTGTGGCTACACCTTC. It translates to CASRDGRDRGLLDCGYTF. The full variable domain, rest sourced from reference TRBV5-1 and TRBJ1-2, is KAGVTQTPRYLIKTRGQQVTLSCSPISGHRSVSWYQQTPGQGLQFLFEYFSETQRNKGNFPGRFSGRQFSNSRSEMNVSTLELGDSALYLCASRDGRDRGLLDCGYTFGSGTRLTVV.

The J gene is TRBJ2-3, the V gene TRBV6-1, with TRBD2 identical over 13 bases. Trimming at V came to 3 bases and at J to 9 bases, leaving 12 bases not matched to a gene. The CDR3 has 17 residues. The germline V gene has CDR1 MNHNS and CDR2 SASEGT. CDR3 sequence reads: CASSDDGLAGARGTQYF. CDR3 DNA sequence: TGTGCCAGCAGTGATGACGGACTAGCGGGAGCTCGAGGGACGCAGTATTTT.

The chain has TRBV4-1 and TRBJ2-3; a weak D match, TRBD1 (6 bases). V gave up 0 bases and J gave up 2 bases, with 15 bases separating them. The CDR3 is 17 amino acids. Germline V gene data show CDR1 as MGHRA and CDR2 as YSYEKL. In nucleotides, the CDR3 is TGCGCCAGCAGCCAAGAATGGTTGGACAGAACCACAGATACGCAGTATTTT. Amino acids: CASSQEWLDRTTDTQYF.

This clonotype turned up a few times. The V gene is TRBV5-1, the J gene TRBJ1-4; D is unclear. Germline CDR1 is SGHRS and CDR2 is YFSETQ. Trimming removed 0 bases at V and 3 bases at J, with 9 bases between. The CDR3 has 15 amino acids. Here the CDR3 reads CASSLEAAPNEKLFF. CDR3 bases: TGCGCCAGCAGCTTGGAGGCAGCCCCTAATGAAAAACTGTTTTTT.

The chain carries TRBV5-5 and TRBJ2-7, with a tentative D call TRBD2 (6 bases). V was cut by 0 bases and J by 7 bases, with 17 bases left in between. Germline CDR1 SGHKS, CDR2 YYEKEE (reference sequence). The CDR3 is 15 amino acids. The CDR3 is CASSLELAPYNEQYF. The CDR3 bases are TGTGCCAGCAGCTTGGAACTAGCCCCCTACAATGAGCAGTACTTC.

The V call is TRBV7-9, the J call TRBJ2-3, with 9 bases matching TRBD2. Trimming cost V 0 bases and J 0 bases; bases outside gene matches: 13. The CDR3 totals 20 residues. CDR1 and CDR2 (germline): SEHNR, FQNEAQ (reference sequence). CDR3 loop: CASSLALSAGGPRSTDTQYF. DNA for the CDR3: TGTGCCAGCAGCTTAGCATTATCGGCGGGGGGGCCAAGGAGCACAGATACGCAGTATTTT.

The chain couples TRBV28 to TRBJ1-2; the D gene is possibly TRBD1 (6 bases). Trimming cost V 6 bases and J 4 bases, with 21 bases left between them. The CDR3 is made up of 16 amino acids. The germline V gene has CDR1 MDHEN and CDR2 SYDVKM. The DNA for the CDR3 is TGTGCCAGCAGGCAAGGGGAGGTACAGGGAATCTATGGCTACACCTTC. This encodes CASRQGEVQGIYGYTF.

On this clonotype: This clone may be a read error of a much larger clone one base away. The chain combines TRBV20-1 with TRBJ2-7; no clear D gene. The germline V gene encodes CDR1 DFQATT and CDR2 SNEGSKA (reference sequence). This CDR3 contains 13 residues. V was cut by 6 bases and J by 7 bases, with 19 bases left in between. The CDR3 loop reads CSATPGVSNEQYF. The CDR3 DNA sequence: TGCAGTGCGACCCCCGGAGTCTCAAATGAGCAGTACTTC.

This chain joins TRBV7-3 and TRBJ2-2; no firm D call. Trimming removed 0 bases at V and 1 base at J, with 9 bases between. Germline V gene lookup returns CDR1 SGHTA and CDR2 FQGTGA. The CDR3 sequence is 16 residues long. This chain's CDR3 is CASSLTPGGNTGELFF. CDR3 sequence (DNA): TGTGCCAGCAGCTTAACCCCGGGCGGGAACACCGGGGAGCTGTTTTTT.

J is TRBJ2-5 and V is TRBV7-9; the D call may be TRBD1 or TRBD2 (6 bases each). The CDR3 has 15 residues. Germline CDR1 SEHNR, CDR2 FQNEAQ (reference sequence). V was shortened by 5 bases and J by 4 bases, with 17 bases between the two germline ends. CDR3 region: CASSALPGASETQYF. As DNA, the CDR3 is TGTGCCAGCAGCGCTCTCCCGGGGGCCTCAGAGACCCAGTACTTC.